The source of this T cell receptor (beta chain) is a study of blood T cell repertoires in COVID-19 (TCRdb year 2020). Broadly, across the study: Samples from collaborators originated in the United States, Italy and Spain and spanned both the acute and convalescent phases of COVID-19. The material from the prospective study consisted of cDNA or gDNA derived from T cells, B-cell-depleted T cells, or PBMCs. Subjects who had been exposed to COVID-19, were actively infected with it, or had recovered from it provided the deeply sampled blood TCRbeta repertoires that made up the dataset. The repertoires were released in a freely available public database intended as a resource for research on the immune response to SARS-CoV-2. The samples were drawn from two sources: the first 160 participants of the ongoing ImmuneRACE study, and over 1,000 subjects contributed by 6 global collaborators. A de-identified subject ID, COVID-19 status, age in years and sex were almost always included in the sample metadata. Where available, HLA class I and class II types were taken from metadata supplied by the sample provider and were not determined by assay-based typing. The full study reports these points: The quantity of clinical and demographic metadata differed by source and by participant and was supplied without curation.

The germline V gene gives CDR1 as MNHEY and CDR2 as SVGAGI. V is shortened by 6 bases, J by 3 bases, and the region joining them spans 9 bases. CDR3 length: 13 amino acids, cysteine to phenylalanine. Of the read, only the CDR3 DNA is kept; its 39 bases are in frame from base 1. TCRbeta CDR3 regions were amplified from genomic DNA by means of the immunoSEQ Assay, a bias-controlled multiplex PCR. The paper's data handling went like this. The number of nucleated cells in each sample was estimated by amplification of reference gene primers within the assay. Sequence reads were collapsed and filtered to measure the absolute abundance of every unique TCRbeta CDR3 rearrangement. Productive Simpson clonality was computed per sample as the square root of Simpson's diversity index over productive rearrangements. The clones in this table, taken by TCRdb from immuneACCESS, are in-frame only. Not every clone is retained; where verified, under half of the shortfall comes from an unresolved V gene, and the cause of the rest is unknown. That table supplies the V and J calls and clone size; D and trimming were determined from the DNA. The sample table shows around 250,000 clones, and roughly 84% are seen once. The ten most abundant clones make up 1.5% of the sample.

Samples from volunteer blood donors who had recovered from COVID-19 were contributed by a second Seattle source. Collaborating institutions collected whole blood in K2EDTA tubes following their own protocols. Collaborator samples were shipped for TCRbeta analysis as frozen whole blood, isolated PBMCs, or DNA extracted from either sample type. On this clone: Its antigen is currently not known. Base qualities are missing; no much larger clone stands one base away.

This chain joins TRBV6-5 to TRBJ1-3; no D segment can be confidently identified. This clonotype originated in a woman between 40 and 50 years old who had recovered from COVID-19. Sequencing used peripheral blood. The sequenced DNA: TGTGCCAGCAGCCTCGAGCTTGGAAACACCATATATTTT. It encodes CASSLELGNTIYF.